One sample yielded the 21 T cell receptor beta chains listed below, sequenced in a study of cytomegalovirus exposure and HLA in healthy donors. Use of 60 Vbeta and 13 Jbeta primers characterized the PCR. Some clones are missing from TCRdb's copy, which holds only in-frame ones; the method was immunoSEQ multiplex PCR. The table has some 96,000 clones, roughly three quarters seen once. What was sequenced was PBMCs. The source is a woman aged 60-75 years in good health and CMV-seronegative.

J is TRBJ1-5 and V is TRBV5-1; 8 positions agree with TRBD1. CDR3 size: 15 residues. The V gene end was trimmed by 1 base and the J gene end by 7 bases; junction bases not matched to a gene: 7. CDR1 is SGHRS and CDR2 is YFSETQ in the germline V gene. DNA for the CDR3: TGCGCCAGCAGCTTGACAGGGGGGCTAGAGCAGCCCCAGCATTTT. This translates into CASSLTGGLEQPQHF.

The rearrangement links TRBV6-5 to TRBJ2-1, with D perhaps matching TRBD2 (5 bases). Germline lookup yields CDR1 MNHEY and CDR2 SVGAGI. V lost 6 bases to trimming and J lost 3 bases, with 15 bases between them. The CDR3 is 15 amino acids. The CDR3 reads CASSLDSSVYNEQFF. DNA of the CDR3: TGTGCCAGCAGCCTGGACTCCTCCGTCTACAATGAGCAGTTCTTC.

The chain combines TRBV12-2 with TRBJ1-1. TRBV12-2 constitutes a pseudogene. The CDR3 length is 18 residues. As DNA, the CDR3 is TGTGCAAGTCGCTTGTGTTTTAGCGTGGTCCATAGGGCCACTGAAGCTTTCTTT. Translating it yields CASRLCFSVVHRATEAFF.

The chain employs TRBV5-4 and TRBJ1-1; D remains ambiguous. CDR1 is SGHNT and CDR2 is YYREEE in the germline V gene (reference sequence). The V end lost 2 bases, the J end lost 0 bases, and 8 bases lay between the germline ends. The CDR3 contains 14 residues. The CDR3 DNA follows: TGTGCCAGCAGCTTAAGGACTATGAACACTGAAGCTTTCTTT. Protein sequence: CASSLRTMNTEAFF.

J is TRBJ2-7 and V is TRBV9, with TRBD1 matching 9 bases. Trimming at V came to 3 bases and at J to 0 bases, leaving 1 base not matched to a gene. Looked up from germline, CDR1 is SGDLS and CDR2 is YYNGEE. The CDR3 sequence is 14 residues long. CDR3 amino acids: CASSETGGSYEQYF. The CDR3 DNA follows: TGTGCCAGCAGCGAGACAGGGGGCTCCTACGAGCAGTACTTC.

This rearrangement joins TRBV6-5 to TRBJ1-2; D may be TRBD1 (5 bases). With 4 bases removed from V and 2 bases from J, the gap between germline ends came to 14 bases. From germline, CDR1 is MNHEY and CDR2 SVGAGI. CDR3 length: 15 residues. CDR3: CASSSPGGSNYGYTF. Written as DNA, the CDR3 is TGTGCCAGCAGTTCCCCCGGGGGGAGCAACTATGGCTACACCTTC.

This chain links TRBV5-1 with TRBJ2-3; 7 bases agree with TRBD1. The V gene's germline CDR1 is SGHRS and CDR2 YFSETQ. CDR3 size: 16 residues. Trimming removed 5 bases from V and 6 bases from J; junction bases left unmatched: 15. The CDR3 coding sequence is TGCGCCAGCAGGACATCCCCCGGGACAGCCTTTGATACGCAGTATTTT. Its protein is CASRTSPGTAFDTQYF.

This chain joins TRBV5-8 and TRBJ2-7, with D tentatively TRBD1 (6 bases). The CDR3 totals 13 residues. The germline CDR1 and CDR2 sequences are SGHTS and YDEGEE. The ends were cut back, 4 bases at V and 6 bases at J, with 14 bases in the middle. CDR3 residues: CASSRDKFSEQYF. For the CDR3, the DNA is TGTGCCAGCAGCCGGGACAAGTTTTCCGAGCAGTACTTC. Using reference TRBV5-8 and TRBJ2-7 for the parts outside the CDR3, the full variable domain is EAGVTQSPTHLIKTRGQQATLRCSPISGHTSVYWYQQALGLGLQFLLWYDEGEERNRGNFPPRFSGRQFPNYSSELNVNALELEDSALYLCASSRDKFSEQYFGPGTRLTVT.

CDR3 in DNA: TGTGCCAGCAGTGAGGGCTCGGGGTACTCTGGAAACACCATATATTTT. This codes for CASSEGSGYSGNTIYF. This chain links TRBV2 with TRBJ1-3, with D hard to call. CDR1 is SNHLY, CDR2 FYNNEI, per germline. The CDR3 is made up of 16 amino acids. V lost 3 bases to trimming and J lost 0 bases, with 12 bases between them.

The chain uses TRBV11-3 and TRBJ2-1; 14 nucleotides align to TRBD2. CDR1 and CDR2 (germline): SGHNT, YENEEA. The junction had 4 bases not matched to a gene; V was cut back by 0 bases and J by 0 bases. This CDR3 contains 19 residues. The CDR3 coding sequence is TGTGCCAGCAGCTTAGAGGGGACTAGCGGGAGTAGCTCCTACAATGAGCAGTTCTTC. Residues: CASSLEGTSGSSSYNEQFF.

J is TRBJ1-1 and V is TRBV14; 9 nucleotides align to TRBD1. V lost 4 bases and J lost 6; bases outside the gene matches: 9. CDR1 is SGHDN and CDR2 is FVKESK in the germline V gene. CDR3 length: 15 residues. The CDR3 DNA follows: TGTGCCAGCAGCCGCCGACAGGGGGAATTCGCTGAAGCTTTCTTT. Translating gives CASSRRQGEFAEAFF.

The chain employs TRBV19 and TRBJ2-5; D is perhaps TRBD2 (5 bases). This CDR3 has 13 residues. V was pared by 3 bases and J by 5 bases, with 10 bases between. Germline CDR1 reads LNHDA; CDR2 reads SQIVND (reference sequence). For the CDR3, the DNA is TGTGCCAGTAGTATCATAGGCGGGGAGACCCAGTACTTC. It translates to CASSIIGGETQYF.

The CDR3 bases are TGTGCCAGCAGTGTAGGACACATGAACACTGAAGCTTTCTTT. Translating it yields CASSVGHMNTEAFF. The J gene is TRBJ1-1, the V gene TRBV25-1; D possibly corresponds to TRBD1 (5 bases). Germline values: CDR1 MGHDK, CDR2 SYGVNS. The CDR3 is 14 amino acids. The germline V and J ends were trimmed by 4 bases and 0 bases, with 9 bases remaining between them. Full variable domain (rest looked up from reference TRBV25-1 and TRBJ1-1): EADIYQTPRYLVIGTGKKITLECSQTMGHDKMYWYQQDPGMELHLIHYSYGVNSTEKGDLSSESTVSRIRTEHFPLTLESARPSHTSQYLCASSVGHMNTEAFFGQGTRLTVV.

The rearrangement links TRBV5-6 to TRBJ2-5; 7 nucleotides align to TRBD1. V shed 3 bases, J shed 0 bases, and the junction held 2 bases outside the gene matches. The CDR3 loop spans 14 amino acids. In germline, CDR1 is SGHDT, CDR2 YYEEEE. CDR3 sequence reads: CASSSTGYQETQYF. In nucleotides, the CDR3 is TGTGCCAGCAGCTCGACAGGGTACCAAGAGACCCAGTACTTC.

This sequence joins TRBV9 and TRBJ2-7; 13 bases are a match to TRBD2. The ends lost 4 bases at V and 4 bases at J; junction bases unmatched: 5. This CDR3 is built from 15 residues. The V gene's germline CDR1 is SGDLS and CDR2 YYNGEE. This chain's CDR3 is CASSPGTSGEYEQYF. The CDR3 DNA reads TGTGCCAGCAGCCCGGGGACTAGCGGGGAGTACGAGCAGTACTTC.

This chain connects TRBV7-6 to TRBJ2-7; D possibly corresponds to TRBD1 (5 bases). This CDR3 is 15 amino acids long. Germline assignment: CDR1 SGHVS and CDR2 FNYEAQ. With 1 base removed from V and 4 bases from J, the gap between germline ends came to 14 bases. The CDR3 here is CASSLGLGLGYEQYF. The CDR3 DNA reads TGTGCCAGCAGCTTAGGATTGGGGCTTGGTTACGAGCAGTACTTC.

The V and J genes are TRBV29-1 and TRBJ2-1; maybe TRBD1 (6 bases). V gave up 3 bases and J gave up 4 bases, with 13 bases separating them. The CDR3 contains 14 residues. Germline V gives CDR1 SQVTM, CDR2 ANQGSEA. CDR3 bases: TGCAGCGTTGAGGCAGGGGCTGGGTACAATGAGCAGTTCTTC. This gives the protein CSVEAGAGYNEQFF.

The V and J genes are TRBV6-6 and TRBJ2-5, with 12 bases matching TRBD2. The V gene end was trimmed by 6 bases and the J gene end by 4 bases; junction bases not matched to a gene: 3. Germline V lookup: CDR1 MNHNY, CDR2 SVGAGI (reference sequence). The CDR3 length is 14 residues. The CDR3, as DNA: TGTGCCAGCAGCCGACTAGCGGGGGTAGAGACCCAGTACTTC. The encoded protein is CASSRLAGVETQYF.

DNA of the CDR3: TGTGCCAGCAGCGTTATGGACAGCTCCTACGAGCAGTACTTC. Translation gives CASSVMDSSYEQYF. The rearrangement joins TRBV9 to TRBJ2-7; D is possibly TRBD1 (6 bases). Between the trimmed V and J ends, which lost 2 bases and 0 bases, there was a span of 9 bases. Germline CDR1 SGDLS, CDR2 YYNGEE. This CDR3 has 14 residues.

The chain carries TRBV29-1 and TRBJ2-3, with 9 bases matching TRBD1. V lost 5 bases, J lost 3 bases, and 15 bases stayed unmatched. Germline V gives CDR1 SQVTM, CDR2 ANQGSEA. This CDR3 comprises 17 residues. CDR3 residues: CSVNNVKGQGTTDTQYF. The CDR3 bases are TGCAGCGTTAACAACGTAAAAGGACAGGGGACAACAGATACGCAGTATTTT.

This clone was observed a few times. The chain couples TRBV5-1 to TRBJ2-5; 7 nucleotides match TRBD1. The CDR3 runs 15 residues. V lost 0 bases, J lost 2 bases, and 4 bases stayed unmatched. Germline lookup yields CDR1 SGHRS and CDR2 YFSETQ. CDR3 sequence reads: CASSLGTGDQETQYF. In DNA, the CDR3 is TGCGCCAGCAGCTTGGGGACAGGAGATCAAGAGACCCAGTACTTC.